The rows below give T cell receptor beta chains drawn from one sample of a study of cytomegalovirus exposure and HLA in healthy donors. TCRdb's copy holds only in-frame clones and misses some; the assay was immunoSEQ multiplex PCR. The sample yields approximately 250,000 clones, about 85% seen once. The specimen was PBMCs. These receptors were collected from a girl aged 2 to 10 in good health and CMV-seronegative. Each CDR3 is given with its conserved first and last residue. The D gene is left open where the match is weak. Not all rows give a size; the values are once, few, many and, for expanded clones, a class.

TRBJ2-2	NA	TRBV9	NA	CASSVEGTAPRELFF	TGTGCCAGCAGCGTAGAAGGTACAGCCCCCCGGGAGCTGTTTTTT
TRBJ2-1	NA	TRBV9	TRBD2	CASSVGTTALWNEQFF	TGTGCCAGCAGCGTTGGGACTACCGCCCTCTGGAATGAGCAGTTCTTC
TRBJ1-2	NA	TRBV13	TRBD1	CASSMNRGRTYGYTF	TGTGCCAGCAGCATGAACAGGGGGCGGACCTATGGCTACACCTTC
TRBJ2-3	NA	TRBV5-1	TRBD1	CASSWDRGSQYF	TGCGCCAGCAGCTGGGACAGGGGATCGCAGTATTTT
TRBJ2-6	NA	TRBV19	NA	CASSFQGGGANVLTF	TGTGCCAGTAGTTTCCAGGGTGGCGGGGCCAACGTCCTGACTTTC
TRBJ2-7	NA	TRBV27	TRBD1	CASSPGTGGSGQYF	TGTGCCAGCAGTCCCGGGACAGGGGGTTCGGGGCAGTACTTC
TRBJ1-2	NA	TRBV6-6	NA	CASETGNYGYTF	TGTGCCAGCGAAACAGGGAACTATGGCTACACCTTC
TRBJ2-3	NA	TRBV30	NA	CAWSIQGSTDTQYF	TGTGCCTGGAGTATCCAGGGCAGCACAGATACGCAGTATTTT
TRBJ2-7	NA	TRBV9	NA	CASSAELENDEQYF	TGTGCCAGCAGCGCCGAACTAGAGAATGACGAGCAGTACTTC
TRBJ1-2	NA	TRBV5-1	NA	CASSQTGYYGYTF	TGCGCCAGCAGCCAAACAGGGTACTATGGCTACACCTTC
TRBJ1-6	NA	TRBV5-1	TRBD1	CASSRDVGDRYNSPLHF	TGCGCCAGCAGCCGGGACGTGGGGGACAGATATAATTCACCCCTCCACTTT
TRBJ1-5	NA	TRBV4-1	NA	CASSQVAQQVNQPQHF	TGCGCCAGCAGCCAAGTAGCTCAACAGGTCAATCAGCCCCAGCATTTT
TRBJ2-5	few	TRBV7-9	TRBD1	CASSRQGVQETQYF	TGTGCCAGCAGCCGACAGGGGGTGCAAGAGACCCAGTACTTC
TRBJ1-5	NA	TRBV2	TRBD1	CASKVRQGEKSNQPQHF	TGTGCCAGCAAGGTTAGACAGGGGGAAAAAAGCAATCAGCCCCAGCATTTT
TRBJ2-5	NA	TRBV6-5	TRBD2	CASSYGVAGYQETQYF	TGTGCCAGCAGTTACGGGGTAGCGGGATACCAAGAGACCCAGTACTTC
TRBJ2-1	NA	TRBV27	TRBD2	CASSGLAGVNEQFF	TGTGCCAGCAGTGGTCTAGCGGGAGTCAATGAGCAGTTCTTC